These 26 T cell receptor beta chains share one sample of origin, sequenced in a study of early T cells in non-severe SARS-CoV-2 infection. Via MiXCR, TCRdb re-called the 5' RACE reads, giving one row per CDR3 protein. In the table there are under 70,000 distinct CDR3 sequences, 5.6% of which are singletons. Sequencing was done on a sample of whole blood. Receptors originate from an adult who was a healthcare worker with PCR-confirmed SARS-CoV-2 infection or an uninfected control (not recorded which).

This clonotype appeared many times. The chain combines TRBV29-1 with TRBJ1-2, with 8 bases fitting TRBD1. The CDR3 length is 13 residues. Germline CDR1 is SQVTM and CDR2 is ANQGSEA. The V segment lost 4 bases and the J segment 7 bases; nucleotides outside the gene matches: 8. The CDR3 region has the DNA TGCAGCGTTGCTGTGCAGGGGGCTGGTGGCTACACCTTC. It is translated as CSVAVQGAGGYTF. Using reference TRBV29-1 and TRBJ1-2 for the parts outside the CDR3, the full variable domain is SAVISQKPSRDICQRGTSLTIQCQVDSQVTMMFWYRQQPGQSLTLIATANQGSEATYESGFVIDKFPISRPNLTFSTLTVSNMSPEDSSIYLCSVAVQGAGGYTFGSGTRLTVV.

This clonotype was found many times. The CDR3 DNA follows: TGCAGTGCTAGGGGATCTTGGGGCGCAGAAGAGACCCAGTACTTC. Translation: CSARGSWGAEETQYF. The chain employs TRBV20-1 and TRBJ2-5; perhaps TRBD1 as D (5 bases). The CDR3 runs 15 residues. V was clipped by 3 bases and J by 3 bases, with 17 bases between them. Germline lookup yields CDR1 DFQATT and CDR2 SNEGSKA (reference sequence).

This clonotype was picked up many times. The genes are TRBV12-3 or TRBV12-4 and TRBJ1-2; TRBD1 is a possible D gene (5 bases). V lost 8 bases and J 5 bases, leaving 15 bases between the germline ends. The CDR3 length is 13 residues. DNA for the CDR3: TGTGCCAGCGGTAGGGACGGACCGTATGGCTACACCTTC. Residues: CASGRDGPYGYTF.

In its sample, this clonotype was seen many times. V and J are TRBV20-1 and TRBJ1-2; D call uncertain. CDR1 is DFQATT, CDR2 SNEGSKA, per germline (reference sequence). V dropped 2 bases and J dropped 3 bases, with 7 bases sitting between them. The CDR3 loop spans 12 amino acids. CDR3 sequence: CSARQFDYGYTF. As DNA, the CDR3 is TGCAGTGCTAGACAGTTCGACTATGGCTACACCTTC.

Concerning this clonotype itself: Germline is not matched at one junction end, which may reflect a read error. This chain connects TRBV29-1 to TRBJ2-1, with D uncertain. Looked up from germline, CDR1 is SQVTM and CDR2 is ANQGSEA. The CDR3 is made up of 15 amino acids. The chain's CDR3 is CSVEGGDASYNEQFF. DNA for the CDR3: TGCAGCGTCGAAGGTGGCGACGCCTCCTACAATGAGCAGTTCTTC.

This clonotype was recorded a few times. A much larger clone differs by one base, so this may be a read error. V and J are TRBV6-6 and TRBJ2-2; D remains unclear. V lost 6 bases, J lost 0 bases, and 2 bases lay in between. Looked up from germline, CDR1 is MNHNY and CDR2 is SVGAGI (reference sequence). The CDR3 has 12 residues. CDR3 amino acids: CASRSNTGELFF. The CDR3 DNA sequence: TGTGCCAGCAGGTCGAACACCGGGGAGCTGTTTTTT.

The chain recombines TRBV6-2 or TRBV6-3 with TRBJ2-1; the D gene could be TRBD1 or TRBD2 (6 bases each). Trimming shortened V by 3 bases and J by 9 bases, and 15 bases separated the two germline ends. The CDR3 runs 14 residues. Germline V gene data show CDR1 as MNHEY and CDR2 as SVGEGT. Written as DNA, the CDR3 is TGTGCCAGCAGTTATAATCGGGGGCTATTTGAGCAGTTCTTC. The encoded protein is CASSYNRGLFEQFF.

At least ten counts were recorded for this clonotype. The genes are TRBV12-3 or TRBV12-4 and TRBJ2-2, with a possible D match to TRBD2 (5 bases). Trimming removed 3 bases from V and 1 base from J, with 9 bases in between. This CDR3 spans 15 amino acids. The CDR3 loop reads CASSLYGVNTGELFF. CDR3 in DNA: TGTGCCAGCAGTTTGTACGGGGTGAACACCGGGGAGCTGTTTTTT.

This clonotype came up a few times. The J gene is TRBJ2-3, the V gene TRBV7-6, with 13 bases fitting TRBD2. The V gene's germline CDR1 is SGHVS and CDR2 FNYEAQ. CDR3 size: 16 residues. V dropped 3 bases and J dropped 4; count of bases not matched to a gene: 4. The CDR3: CASSFGLAGVADTQYF. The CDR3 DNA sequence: TGTGCCAGCAGCTTTGGACTAGCGGGAGTTGCAGATACGCAGTATTTT.

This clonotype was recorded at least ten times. The CDR3: CSVMGHRETQYF. The CDR3 DNA reads as TGCAGCGTTATGGGACACCGAGAGACCCAGTACTTC. This chain links TRBV29-1 with TRBJ2-5; D possibly corresponds to TRBD1 (6 bases). V shed 5 bases and J shed 4 bases, with 11 bases lying between them. The CDR3 sequence is 12 residues long. CDR1 and CDR2 (germline): SQVTM, ANQGSEA. The full variable domain, in which reference TRBV29-1 and TRBJ2-5 provide the parts outside the CDR3, is SAVISQKPSRDICQRGTSLTIQCQVDSQVTMMFWYRQQPGQSLTLIATANQGSEATYESGFVIDKFPISRPNLTFSTLTVSNMSPEDSSIYLCSVMGHRETQYFGPGTRLLVL.

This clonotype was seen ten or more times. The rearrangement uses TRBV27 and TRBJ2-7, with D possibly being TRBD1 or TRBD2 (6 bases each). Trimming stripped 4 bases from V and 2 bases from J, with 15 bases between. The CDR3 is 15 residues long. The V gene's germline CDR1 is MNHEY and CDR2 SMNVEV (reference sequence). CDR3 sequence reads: CASSSPGAGTYEQYF. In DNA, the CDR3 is TGTGCCAGCAGTTCTCCAGGGGCGGGGACCTACGAGCAGTACTTC.

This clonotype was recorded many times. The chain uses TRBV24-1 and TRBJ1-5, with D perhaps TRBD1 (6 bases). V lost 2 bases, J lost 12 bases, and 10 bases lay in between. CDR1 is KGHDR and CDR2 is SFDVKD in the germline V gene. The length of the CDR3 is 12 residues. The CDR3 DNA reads TGTGCCACCAGTGATTCGGGGGCCGGCCAGCATTTT. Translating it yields CATSDSGAGQHF.

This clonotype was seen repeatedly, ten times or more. The CDR3 DNA follows: TGTGCCAGCAGCCCTACCCCCGGAACGCAGTATTTT. Encoded protein: CASSPTPGTQYF. V usage is TRBV11-3 and J usage is TRBJ2-3; D gene uncertain. V lost 5 bases and J 9 bases, leaving 12 bases between the germline ends. The CDR3 has 12 amino acids. Per the germline V gene, CDR1 is SGHNT and CDR2 is YENEEA.

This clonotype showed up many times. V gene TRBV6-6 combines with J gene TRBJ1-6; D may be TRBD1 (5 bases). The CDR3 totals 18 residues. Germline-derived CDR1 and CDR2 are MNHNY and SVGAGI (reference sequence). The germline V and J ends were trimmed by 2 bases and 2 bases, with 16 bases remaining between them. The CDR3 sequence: CASSYTVSVTAYNSPLHF. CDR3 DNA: TGTGCCAGCAGTTACACGGTTTCGGTGACAGCCTATAATTCACCCCTCCACTTT.

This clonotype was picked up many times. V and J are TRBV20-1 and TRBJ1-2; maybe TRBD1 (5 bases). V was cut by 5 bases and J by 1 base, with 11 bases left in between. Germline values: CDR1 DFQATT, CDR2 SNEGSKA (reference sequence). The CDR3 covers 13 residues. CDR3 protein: CSASTDSNYGYTF. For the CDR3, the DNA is TGCAGTGCTTCCACCGACAGTAACTATGGCTACACCTTC.

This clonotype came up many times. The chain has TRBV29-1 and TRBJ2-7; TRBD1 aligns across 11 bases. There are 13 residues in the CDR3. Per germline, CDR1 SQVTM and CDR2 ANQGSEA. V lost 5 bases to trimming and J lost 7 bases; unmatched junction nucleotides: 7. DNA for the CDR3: TGCAGCGTTTCAGGACAGGGGGCGCGAGAGCAGTACTTC. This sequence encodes CSVSGQGAREQYF.

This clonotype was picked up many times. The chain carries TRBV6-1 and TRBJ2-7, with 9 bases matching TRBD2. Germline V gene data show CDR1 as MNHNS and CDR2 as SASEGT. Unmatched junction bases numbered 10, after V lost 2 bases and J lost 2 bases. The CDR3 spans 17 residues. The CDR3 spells CASSERGSGSRAYEQYF. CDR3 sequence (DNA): TGTGCCAGCAGTGAAAGGGGTAGCGGGAGTAGAGCCTACGAGCAGTACTTC.

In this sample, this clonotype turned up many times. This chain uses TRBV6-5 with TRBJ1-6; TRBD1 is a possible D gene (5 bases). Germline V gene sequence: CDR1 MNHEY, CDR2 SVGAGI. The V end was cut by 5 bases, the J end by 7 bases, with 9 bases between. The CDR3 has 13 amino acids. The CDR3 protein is CASSLRQNSPLHF. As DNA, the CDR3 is TGTGCCAGCAGTCTTCGACAGAATTCACCCCTCCACTTT.

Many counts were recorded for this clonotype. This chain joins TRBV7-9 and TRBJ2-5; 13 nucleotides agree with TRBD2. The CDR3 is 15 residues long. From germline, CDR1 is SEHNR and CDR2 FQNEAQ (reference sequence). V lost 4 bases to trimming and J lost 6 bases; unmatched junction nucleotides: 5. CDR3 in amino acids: CASSSPGLAGQTQYF. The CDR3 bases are TGTGCCAGCAGCTCGCCGGGACTAGCGGGGCAGACCCAGTACTTC.

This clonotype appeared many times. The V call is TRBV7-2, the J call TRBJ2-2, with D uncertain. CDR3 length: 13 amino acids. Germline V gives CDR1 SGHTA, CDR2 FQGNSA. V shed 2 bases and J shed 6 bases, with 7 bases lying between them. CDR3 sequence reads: CASSLIAPGELFF. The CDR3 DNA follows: TGTGCCAGCAGCTTAATTGCCCCCGGGGAGCTGTTTTTT.

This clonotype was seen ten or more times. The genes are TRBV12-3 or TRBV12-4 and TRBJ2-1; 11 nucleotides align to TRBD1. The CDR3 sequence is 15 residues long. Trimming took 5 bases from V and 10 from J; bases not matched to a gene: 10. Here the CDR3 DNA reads TGTGCCAGCAGTACCCCGGGACAGGGGGTATGGGAGCAGTTCTTC. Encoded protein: CASSTPGQGVWEQFF.

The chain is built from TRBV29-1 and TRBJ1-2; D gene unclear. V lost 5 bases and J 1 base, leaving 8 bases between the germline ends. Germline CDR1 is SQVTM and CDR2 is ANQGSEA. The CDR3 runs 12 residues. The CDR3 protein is CSVSGNNYGYTF. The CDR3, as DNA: TGCAGCGTTTCGGGCAATAACTATGGCTACACCTTC.

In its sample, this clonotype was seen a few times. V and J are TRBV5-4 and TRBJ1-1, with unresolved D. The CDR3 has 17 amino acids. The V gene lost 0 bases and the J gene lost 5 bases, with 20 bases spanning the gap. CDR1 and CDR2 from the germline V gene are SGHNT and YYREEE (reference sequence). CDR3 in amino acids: CASSLGLLLGPGTEAFF. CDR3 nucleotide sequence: TGTGCCAGCAGCTTGGGCCTTCTCCTCGGACCGGGGACTGAAGCTTTCTTT.

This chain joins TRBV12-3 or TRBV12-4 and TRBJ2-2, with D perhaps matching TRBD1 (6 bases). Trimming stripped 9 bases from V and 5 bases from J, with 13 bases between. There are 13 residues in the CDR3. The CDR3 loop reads CASRRGGTGELFF. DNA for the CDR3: TGTGCCAGTCGGAGAGGGGGAACCGGGGAGCTGTTTTTT.

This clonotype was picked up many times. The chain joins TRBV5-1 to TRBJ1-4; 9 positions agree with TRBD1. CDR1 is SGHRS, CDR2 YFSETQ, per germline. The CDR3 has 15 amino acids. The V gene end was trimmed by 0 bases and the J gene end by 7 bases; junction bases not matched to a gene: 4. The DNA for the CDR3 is TGCGCCAGCAGCTTGGACGGGGACAGGGCTGAAAAACTGTTTTTT. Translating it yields CASSLDGDRAEKLFF.

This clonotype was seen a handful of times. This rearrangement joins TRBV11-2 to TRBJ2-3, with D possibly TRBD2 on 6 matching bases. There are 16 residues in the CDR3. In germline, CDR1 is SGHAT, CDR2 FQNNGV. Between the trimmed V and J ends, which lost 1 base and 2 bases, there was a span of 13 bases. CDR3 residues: CASSLGIGGFTDTQYF. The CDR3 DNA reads TGTGCCAGCAGCTTAGGTATCGGGGGATTCACAGATACGCAGTATTTT. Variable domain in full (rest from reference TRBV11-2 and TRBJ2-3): EAGVAQSPRYKIIEKRQSVAFWCNPISGHATLYWYQQILGQGPKLLIQFQNNGVVDDSQLPKDRFSAERLKGVDSTLKIQPAKLEDSAVYLCASSLGIGGFTDTQYFGPGTRLTVL.